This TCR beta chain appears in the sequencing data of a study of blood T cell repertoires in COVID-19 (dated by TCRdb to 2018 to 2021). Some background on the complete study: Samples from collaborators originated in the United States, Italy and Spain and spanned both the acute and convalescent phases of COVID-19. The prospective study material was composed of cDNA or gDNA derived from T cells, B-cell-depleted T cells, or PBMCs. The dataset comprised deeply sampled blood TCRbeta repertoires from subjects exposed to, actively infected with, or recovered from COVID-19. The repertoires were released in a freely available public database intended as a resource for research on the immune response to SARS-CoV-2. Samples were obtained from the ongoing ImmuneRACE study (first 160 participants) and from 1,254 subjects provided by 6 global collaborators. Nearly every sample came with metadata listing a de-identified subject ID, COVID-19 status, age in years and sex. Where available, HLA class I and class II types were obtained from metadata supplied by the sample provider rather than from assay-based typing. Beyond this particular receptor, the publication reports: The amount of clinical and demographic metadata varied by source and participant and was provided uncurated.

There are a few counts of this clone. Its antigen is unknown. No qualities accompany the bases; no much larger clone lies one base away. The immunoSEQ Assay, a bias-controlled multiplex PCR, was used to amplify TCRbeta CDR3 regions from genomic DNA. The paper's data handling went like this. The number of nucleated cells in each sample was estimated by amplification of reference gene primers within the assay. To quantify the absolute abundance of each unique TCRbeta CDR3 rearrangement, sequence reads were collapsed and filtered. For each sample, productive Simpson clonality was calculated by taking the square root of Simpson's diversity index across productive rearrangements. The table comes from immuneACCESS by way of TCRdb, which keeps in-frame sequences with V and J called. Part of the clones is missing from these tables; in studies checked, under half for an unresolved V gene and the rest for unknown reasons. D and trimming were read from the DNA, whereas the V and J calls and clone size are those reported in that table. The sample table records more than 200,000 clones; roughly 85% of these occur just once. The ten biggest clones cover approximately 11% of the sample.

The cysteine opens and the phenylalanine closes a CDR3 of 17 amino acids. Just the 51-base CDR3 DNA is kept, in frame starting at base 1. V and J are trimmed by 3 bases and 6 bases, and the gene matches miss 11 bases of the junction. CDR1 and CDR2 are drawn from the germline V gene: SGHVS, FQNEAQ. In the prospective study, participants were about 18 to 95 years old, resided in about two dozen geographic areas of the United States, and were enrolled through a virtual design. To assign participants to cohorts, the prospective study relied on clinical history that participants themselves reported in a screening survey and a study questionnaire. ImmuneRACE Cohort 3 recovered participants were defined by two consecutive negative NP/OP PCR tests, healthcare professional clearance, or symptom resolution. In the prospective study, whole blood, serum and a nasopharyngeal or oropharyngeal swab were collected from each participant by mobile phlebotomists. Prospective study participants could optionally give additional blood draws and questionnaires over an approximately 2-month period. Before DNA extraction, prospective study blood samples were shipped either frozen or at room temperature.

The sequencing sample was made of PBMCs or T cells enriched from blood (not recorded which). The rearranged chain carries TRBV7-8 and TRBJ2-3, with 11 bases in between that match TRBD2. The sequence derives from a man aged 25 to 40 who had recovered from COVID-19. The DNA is TGTGCCAGCAGCTTCGGTAGCGGGGGGGCCTCAGTGGATACGCAGTATTTT. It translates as CASSFGSGGASVDTQYF.